The clone carrying this T cell receptor beta chain occurred a few times. Its antigen remains unknown. These data are taken from a study of beta chain features in type 1 diabetes. Turning to the study itself: Healthy donors and patients showed comparable age, gender and cell yields. Cells sorted and examined across all samples totaled more than 95,000,000. The study, taken as a whole, reports: Diminished insertions and augmented deletions at VDJ junctions characterized type 1 diabetes patients.

The authors reverse transcribed all of the isolated RNA, so sequencing captured expressed TCRB transcripts. Naive, central memory and regulatory T cell samples averaged roughly 4 million reads. Repertoires were generated with immunoSEQ multiplex PCR, while TCRdb's copy carries only in-frame clones and drops some. The sample consists of some 500,000 clones, roughly 10% of them appearing once. The receptor comes from a woman aged 18-35 years in good health. The specimen sequenced was naive CD4+ T cells from blood.

The CDR3 is CASSSNILLEQELFF. CDR3 bases: TGTGCCAGCAGTTCTAACATTCTTCTAGAACAGGAGCTGTTTTTT. The genes are TRBV27 and TRBJ2-2; no clear D. Trimming pared 4 bases from V and 10 bases from J, leaving 19 bases between. The CDR3 sequence is 15 residues long. Germline V CDR1 and CDR2: MNHEY, SMNVEV (reference sequence).